These T cell receptor beta chains were read from a single sample in a study of cytomegalovirus exposure and HLA in healthy donors. The data were produced by immunoSEQ multiplex PCR, yet TCRdb's version contains in-frame clones alone and is incomplete. The sample holds under 150,000 clones; around three quarters are singletons and the top ten take around 4.5%. Sequencing input: PBMCs. Every receptor here comes from a man younger than 45 in good health and CMV-seropositive. Both conserved end residues are part of each CDR3. D genes are given only for firm matches. Where a row states a size, it is once, few, many or the class of an expanded clone; other rows omit it.

v_gene	j_gene	abundance	d_gene	CDR3aa	CDR3nt
TRBV6-1	TRBJ2-5	NA	TRBD1	CASSPTGEQETQYF	TGTGCCAGCAGTCCGACAGGGGAACAAGAGACCCAGTACTTC
TRBV7-2	TRBJ1-5	once	NA	CASSLAWGVGQPQHF	TGTGCCAGCAGCTTAGCGTGGGGGGTGGGTCAGCCCCAGCATTTT
TRBV4-2	TRBJ1-2	NA	NA	CASSQDWGRGGDGYTF	TGTGCCAGCAGCCAAGATTGGGGCAGGGGAGGGGATGGCTACACCTTC
TRBV5-7	TRBJ2-5	NA	NA	CASSLERSPYQETQYF	TGTGCCAGCAGCTTGGAGCGTAGCCCATACCAAGAGACCCAGTACTTC
TRBV7-2	TRBJ2-5	NA	NA	CASSHTSTRAQYF	TGTGCCAGCAGCCATACTTCGACCAGGGCCCAGTACTTC
TRBV14	TRBJ2-5	NA	TRBD2	CASSFGLAGETQYF	TGTGCCAGCAGCTTCGGACTAGCGGGGGAGACCCAGTACTTC
TRBV4-1	TRBJ2-7	few	NA	CASSQGSPLVPEQYF	TGCGCCAGCAGCCAAGGCTCCCCATTAGTCCCCGAGCAGTACTTC
TRBV28	TRBJ2-7	NA	NA	CASNSLNYEQYF	TGTGCCAGCAACTCATTAAACTACGAGCAGTACTTC
TRBV4-3	TRBJ2-3	NA	TRBD1	CASSHGTGMNTDTQYF	TGCGCCAGCAGCCATGGGACAGGGATGAACACAGATACGCAGTATTTT
TRBV4-1	TRBJ2-3	NA	NA	CASSRTPISPLGADTQYF	TGCGCCAGCAGCCGAACACCTATTAGCCCGTTGGGTGCAGATACGCAGTATTTT
TRBV28	TRBJ1-5	NA	TRBD1	CASSFSPGQPYSNQPQHF	TGTGCCAGCAGTTTTTCACCGGGACAGCCGTATAGCAATCAGCCCCAGCATTTT
TRBV4-3	TRBJ2-3	few	NA	CASSQARTRASTDTQYF	TGCGCCAGCAGCCAAGCCAGGACTCGAGCGAGCACAGATACGCAGTATTTT
TRBV9	TRBJ1-1	NA	NA	CASSPPGVDTEAFF	TGTGCCAGCAGCCCCCCAGGGGTTGACACTGAAGCTTTCTTT
TRBV25-1	TRBJ1-3	NA	NA	CASKGNSGNTIYF	TGTGCCAGCAAGGGGAACTCTGGAAACACCATATATTTT
TRBV4-2	TRBJ2-3	NA	TRBD1	CASSQDKGTGGRTRDTQYF	TGTGCCAGCAGCCAAGACAAGGGGACAGGGGGCCGAACAAGAGATACGCAGTATTTT
TRBV7-9	TRBJ1-3	NA	NA	CASRPQGSPGNTIYF	TGTGCCAGCAGACCCCAGGGGAGTCCTGGAAACACCATATATTTT
TRBV5-1	TRBJ1-2	NA	NA	CASSLTGTPGGLYGYTF	TGCGCCAGCAGCTTGACCGGGACTCCCGGGGGTCTCTATGGCTACACCTTC
TRBV28	TRBJ1-5	NA	NA	CASRPGTSHQPQHF	TGTGCCAGCAGACCCGGGACATCCCATCAGCCCCAGCATTTT
TRBV7-2	TRBJ2-1	NA	TRBD2	CASRSLAGSSYNEQFF	TGTGCCAGCAGATCACTAGCGGGGAGCTCCTACAATGAGCAGTTCTTC
TRBV30	TRBJ1-2	NA	TRBD1	CAWTPGGNGYTF	TGTGCCTGGACGCCAGGGGGCAATGGCTACACCTTC